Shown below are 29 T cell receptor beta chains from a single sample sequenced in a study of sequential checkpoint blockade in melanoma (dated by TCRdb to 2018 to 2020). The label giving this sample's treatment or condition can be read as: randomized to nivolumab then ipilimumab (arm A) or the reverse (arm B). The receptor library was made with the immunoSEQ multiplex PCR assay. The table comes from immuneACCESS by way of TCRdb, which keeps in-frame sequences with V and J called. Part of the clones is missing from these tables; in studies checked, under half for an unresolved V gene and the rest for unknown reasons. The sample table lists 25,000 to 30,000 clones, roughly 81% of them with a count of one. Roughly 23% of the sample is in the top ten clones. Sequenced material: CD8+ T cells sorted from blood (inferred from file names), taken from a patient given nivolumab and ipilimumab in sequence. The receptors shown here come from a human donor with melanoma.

The CDR3 region is CASSPYTRLYYEQYF. The CDR3 DNA follows: TGTGCCAGCAGCCCCTATACTAGGTTGTACTACGAGCAGTACTTC. The chain couples TRBV28 to TRBJ2-7; maybe TRBD2 (5 bases). V lost 6 bases to trimming and J lost 3 bases, with 18 bases between them. Germline V gene sequence: CDR1 MDHEN, CDR2 SYDVKM. CDR3 length: 15 residues.

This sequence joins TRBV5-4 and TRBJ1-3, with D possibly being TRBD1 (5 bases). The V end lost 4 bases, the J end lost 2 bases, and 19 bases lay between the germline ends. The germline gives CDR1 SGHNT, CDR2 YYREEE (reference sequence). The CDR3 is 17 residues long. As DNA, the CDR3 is TGTGCCAGCAGCCGTCGTTTGGGGGAGGAGACTGGAAACACCATATATTTT. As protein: CASSRRLGEETGNTIYF.

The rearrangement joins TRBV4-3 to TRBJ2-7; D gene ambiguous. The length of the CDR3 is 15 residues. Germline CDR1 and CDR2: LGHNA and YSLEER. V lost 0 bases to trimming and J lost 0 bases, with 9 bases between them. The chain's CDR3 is CASSQDISSSYEQYF. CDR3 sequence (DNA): TGCGCCAGCAGCCAAGATATTTCGAGCTCCTACGAGCAGTACTTC.

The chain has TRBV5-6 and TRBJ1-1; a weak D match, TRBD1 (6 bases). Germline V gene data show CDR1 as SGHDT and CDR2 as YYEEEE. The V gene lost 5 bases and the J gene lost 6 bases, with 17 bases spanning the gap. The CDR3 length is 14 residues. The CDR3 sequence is CASSSVMGAPEAFF. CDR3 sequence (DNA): TGTGCCAGCAGTTCTGTGATGGGGGCGCCTGAAGCTTTCTTT.

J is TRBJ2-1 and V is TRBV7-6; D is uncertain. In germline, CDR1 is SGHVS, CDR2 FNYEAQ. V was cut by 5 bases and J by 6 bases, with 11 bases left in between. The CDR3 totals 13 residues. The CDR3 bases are TGTGCCAGCAGCGTAAGCATCCTCAATGAGCAGTTCTTC. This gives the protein CASSVSILNEQFF.

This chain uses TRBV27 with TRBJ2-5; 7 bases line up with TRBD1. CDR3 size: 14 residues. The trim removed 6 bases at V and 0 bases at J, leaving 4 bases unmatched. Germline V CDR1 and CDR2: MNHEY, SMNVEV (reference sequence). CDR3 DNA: TGTGCCAGCAGCGGACAGGCCTACCAAGAGACCCAGTACTTC. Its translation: CASSGQAYQETQYF.

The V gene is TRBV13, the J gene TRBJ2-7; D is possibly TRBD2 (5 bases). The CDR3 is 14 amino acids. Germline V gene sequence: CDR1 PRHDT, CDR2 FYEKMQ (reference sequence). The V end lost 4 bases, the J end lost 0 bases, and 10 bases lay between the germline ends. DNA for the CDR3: TGTGCCAGCAGCTACCCAGCGGTCTCCTACGAGCAGTACTTC. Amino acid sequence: CASSYPAVSYEQYF.

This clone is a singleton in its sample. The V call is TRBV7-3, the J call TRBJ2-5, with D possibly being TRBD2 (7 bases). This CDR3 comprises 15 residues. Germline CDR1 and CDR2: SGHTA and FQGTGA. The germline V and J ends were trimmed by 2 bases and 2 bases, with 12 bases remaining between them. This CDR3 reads CASSLGGGHQETQYF. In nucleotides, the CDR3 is TGTGCCAGCAGCTTAGGGGGGGGGCATCAAGAGACCCAGTACTTC.

The CDR3 is CASSLEDRYGYTF. The DNA for the CDR3 is TGTGCCAGCAGCTTAGAAGACAGATATGGCTACACCTTC. V usage is TRBV7-9 and J usage is TRBJ1-2; D may be TRBD1 (5 bases). The CDR3 contains 13 residues. Germline CDR1 is SEHNR and CDR2 is FQNEAQ (reference sequence). The V end lost 1 base, the J end lost 5 bases, and 8 bases lay between the germline ends.

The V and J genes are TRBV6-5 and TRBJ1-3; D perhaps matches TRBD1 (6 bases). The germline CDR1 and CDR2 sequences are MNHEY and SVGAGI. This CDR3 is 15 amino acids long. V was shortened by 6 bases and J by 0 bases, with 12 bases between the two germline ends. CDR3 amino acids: CASSVETGSGNTIYF. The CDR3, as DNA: TGTGCCAGCAGCGTCGAGACAGGCTCTGGAAACACCATATATTTT.

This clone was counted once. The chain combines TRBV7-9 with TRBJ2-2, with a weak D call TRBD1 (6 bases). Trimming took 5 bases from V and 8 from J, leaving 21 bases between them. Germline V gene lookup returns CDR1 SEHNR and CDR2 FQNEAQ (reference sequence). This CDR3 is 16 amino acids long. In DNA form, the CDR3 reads TGTGCCAGCAGCGCCCCGAGCTCGGGCCAGGGGGGGGAGCTGTTTTTT. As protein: CASSAPSSGQGGELFF. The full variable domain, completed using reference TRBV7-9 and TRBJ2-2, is DTGVSQNPRHKITKRGQNVTFRCDPISEHNRLYWYRQTLGQGPEFLTYFQNEAQLEKSRLLSDRFSAERPKGSFSTLEIQRTEQGDSAMYLCASSAPSSGQGGELFFGEGSRLTVL.

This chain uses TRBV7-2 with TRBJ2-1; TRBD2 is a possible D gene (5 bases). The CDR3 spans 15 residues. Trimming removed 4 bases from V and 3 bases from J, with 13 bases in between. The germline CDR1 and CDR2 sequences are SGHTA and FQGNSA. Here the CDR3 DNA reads TGTGCCAGCAGCTCTGGACTGATCCTCTACAATGAGCAGTTCTTC. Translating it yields CASSSGLILYNEQFF.

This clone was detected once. CDR3 coding DNA: TGTGCCAGCACCGGCGGAGCCCTTAGCTCTGAAGCTTTCTTT. Protein product: CASTGGALSSEAFF. The genes are TRBV7-9 and TRBJ1-1, with no clear D. V lost 7 bases and J lost 6, with 18 bases in between. The CDR3 length is 14 residues. Germline V CDR1 and CDR2: SEHNR, FQNEAQ (reference sequence).

The CDR3 reads CASSGGTALQGEQYF. The CDR3 DNA reads TGTGCCAGCAGCGGCGGGACAGCGCTGCAGGGCGAGCAGTACTTC. V and J are TRBV7-9 and TRBJ2-7, with D possibly TRBD1 on 7 matching bases. With 5 bases removed from V and 6 bases from J, the gap between germline ends came to 20 bases. CDR1 SEHNR and CDR2 FQNEAQ come from the germline V gene (reference sequence). This CDR3 has 15 residues.

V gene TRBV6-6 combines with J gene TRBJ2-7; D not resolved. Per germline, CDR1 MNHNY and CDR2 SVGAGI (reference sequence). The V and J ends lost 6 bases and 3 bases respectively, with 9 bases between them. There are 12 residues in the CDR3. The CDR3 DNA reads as TGTGCCAGCAGAACAGATTACTACGAGCAGTACTTC. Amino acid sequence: CASRTDYYEQYF.

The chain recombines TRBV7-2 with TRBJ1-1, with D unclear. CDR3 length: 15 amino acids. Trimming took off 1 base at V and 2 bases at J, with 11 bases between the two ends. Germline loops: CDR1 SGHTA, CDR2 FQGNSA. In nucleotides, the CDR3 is TGTGCCAGCAGCTTAGGTTGGGGAGGTAACACTGAAGCTTTCTTT. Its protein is CASSLGWGGNTEAFF.

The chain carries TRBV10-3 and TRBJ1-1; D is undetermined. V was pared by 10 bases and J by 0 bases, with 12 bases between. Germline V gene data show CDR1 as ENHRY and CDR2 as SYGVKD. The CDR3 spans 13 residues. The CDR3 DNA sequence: TGTGCCACACGAGGGATCTTGAACACTGAAGCTTTCTTT. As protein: CATRGILNTEAFF.

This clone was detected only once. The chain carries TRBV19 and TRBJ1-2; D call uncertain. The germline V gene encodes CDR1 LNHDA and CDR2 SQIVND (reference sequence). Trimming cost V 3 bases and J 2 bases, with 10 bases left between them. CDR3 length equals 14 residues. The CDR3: CASSMNSRNYGYTF. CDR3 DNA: TGTGCCAGTAGTATGAACAGCAGAAACTATGGCTACACCTTC.

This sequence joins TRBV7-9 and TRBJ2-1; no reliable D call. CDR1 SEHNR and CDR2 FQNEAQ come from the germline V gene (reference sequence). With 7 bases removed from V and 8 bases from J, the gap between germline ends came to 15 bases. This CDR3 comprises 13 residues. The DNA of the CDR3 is TGTGCCAGCATTCCGAATAGCATCCATGAGCAGTTCTTC. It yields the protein CASIPNSIHEQFF.

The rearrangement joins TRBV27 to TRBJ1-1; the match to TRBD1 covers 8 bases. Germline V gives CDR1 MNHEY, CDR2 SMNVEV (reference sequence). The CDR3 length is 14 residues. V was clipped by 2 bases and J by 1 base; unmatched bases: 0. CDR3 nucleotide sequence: TGTGCCAGCAGTTTAGGACAGGGGAACACTGAAGCTTTCTTT. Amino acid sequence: CASSLGQGNTEAFF.

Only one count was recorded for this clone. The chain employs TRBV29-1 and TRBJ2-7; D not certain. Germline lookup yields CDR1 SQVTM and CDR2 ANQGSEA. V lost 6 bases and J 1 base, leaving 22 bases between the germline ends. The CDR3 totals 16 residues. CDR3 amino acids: CSVRRVGPAASYEQYF. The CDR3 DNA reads TGCAGCGTCCGGCGAGTCGGTCCCGCGGCTTCCTACGAGCAGTACTTC.

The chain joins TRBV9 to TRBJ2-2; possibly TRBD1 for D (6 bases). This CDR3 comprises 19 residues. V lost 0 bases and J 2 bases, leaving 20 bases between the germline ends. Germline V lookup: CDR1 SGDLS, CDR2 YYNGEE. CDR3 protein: CASSVASLLGAGNTGELFF. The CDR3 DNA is TGTGCCAGCAGCGTAGCTTCGCTCCTGGGGGCTGGCAACACCGGGGAGCTGTTTTTT.

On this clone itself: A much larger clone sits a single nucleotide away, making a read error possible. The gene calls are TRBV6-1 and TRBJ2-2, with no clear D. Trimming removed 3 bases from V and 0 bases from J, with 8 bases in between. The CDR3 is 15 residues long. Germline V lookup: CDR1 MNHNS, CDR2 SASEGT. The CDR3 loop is CASSDRQANTGELFF. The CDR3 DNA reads TGTGCCAGCAGTGACCGACAAGCGAACACCGGGGAGCTGTTTTTT.

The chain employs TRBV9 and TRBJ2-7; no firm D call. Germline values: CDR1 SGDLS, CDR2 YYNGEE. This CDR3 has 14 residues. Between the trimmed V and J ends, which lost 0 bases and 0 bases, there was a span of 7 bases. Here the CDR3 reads CASSVGPTSYEQYF. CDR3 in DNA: TGTGCCAGCAGCGTAGGGCCCACCTCCTACGAGCAGTACTTC.

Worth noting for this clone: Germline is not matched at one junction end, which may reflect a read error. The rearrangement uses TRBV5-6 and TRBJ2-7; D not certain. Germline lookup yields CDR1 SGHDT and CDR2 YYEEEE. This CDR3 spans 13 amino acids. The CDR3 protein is CASGLFGSYEQYF. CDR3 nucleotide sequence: TGTGCCAGCGGCTTATTCGGGTCCTACGAGCAGTACTTC.

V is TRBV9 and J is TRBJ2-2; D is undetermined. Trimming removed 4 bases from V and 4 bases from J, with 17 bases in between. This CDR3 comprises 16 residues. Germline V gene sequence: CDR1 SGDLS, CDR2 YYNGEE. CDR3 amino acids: CASSRRPEEGTGELFF. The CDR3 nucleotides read TGTGCCAGCAGCCGTAGGCCTGAGGAAGGCACCGGGGAGCTGTTTTTT.

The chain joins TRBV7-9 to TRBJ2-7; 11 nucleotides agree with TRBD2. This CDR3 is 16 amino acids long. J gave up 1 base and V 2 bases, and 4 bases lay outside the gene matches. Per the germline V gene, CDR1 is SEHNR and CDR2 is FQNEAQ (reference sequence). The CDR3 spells CASSLITSGSSYEQYF. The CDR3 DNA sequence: TGTGCCAGCAGCTTAATTACTAGCGGGAGTTCCTACGAGCAGTACTTC.

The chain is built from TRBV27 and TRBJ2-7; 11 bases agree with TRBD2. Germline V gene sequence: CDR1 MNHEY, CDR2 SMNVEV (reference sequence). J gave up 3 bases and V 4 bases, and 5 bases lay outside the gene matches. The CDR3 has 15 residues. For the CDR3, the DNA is TGTGCCAGCAGTTCCCTAGCGGGAGGAATCTACGAGCAGTACTTC. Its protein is CASSSLAGGIYEQYF.

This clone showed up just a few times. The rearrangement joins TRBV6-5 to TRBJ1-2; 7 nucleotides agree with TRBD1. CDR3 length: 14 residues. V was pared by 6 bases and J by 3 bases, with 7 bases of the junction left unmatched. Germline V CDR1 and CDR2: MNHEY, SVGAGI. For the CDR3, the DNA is TGTGCCAGCAGCGCCAGGGGGACCTACTATGGCTACACCTTC. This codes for CASSARGTYYGYTF.